This entry lists 26 T cell receptor beta chains sequenced from one sample in a study of T cells in Graves' hyperthyroidism and ophthalmopathy. RNA transcripts gave rise to amplified TCR beta CDR3 regions. RT-PCR in the first round (using the HTBI primer set) targeted the TCR CDR3. Each CDR3 protein is one row after TCRdb ran MiXCR on the multiplex PCR reads. Here the sample spans roughly 150,000 distinct CDR3 sequences, 9.4% being singletons. Material for sequencing was blood. Receptor source: a young woman with Graves' hyperthyroidism that later progressed to Graves' ophthalmopathy.

CDR3 nucleotides: TGTGCCTGGAGGGGAAAAATGGCAGGGAACTATGGCTACACCTTC. This encodes CAWRGKMAGNYGYTF. The chain links TRBV30 to TRBJ1-2; the D gene is possibly TRBD1 (5 bases). V lost 3 bases and J lost 2, with 16 bases in between. The CDR3 loop spans 15 amino acids. The germline V gene encodes CDR1 GTSNPN and CDR2 SVGIG (reference sequence).

In its sample, this clonotype was seen many times. The chain is built from TRBV12-3 or TRBV12-4 and TRBJ1-2; a weak D match, TRBD1 (5 bases). Trimming stripped 4 bases from V and 3 bases from J, with 12 bases between. CDR3 length: 14 amino acids. The CDR3: CASSSSGLDYGYTF. In DNA form, the CDR3 reads TGTGCCAGCAGTTCCTCAGGGTTGGACTATGGCTACACCTTC.

This clonotype was detected ten times or more. The V call is TRBV20-1, the J call TRBJ1-2; D may be TRBD1 (6 bases). CDR1 and CDR2 from the germline V gene are DFQATT and SNEGSKA (reference sequence). V lost 5 bases to trimming and J lost 4 bases, with 14 bases between them. This CDR3 spans 13 amino acids. The CDR3 sequence is CSAQTGSGYGYTF. CDR3 DNA sequence: TGCAGTGCTCAAACAGGGTCAGGCTATGGCTACACCTTC.

This clonotype has a handful of counts. The V call is TRBV7-8, the J call TRBJ2-3; 9 bases are shared with TRBD1. V was pared by 3 bases and J by 6 bases, with 7 bases of the junction left unmatched. Germline V gives CDR1 SGHVS, CDR2 FQNEAQ. CDR3 length equals 15 residues. The CDR3 DNA is TGTGCCAGCAGCTTTTACAGGGGGCCTGGGGATACGCAGTATTTT. Translated, it gives CASSFYRGPGDTQYF.

This clonotype showed up just a few times. The rearrangement links TRBV6-1 to TRBJ1-4; D remains unclear. The CDR3 sequence is 15 residues long. Per germline, CDR1 MNHNS and CDR2 SASEGT. Trimming pared 5 bases from V and 5 bases from J, leaving 15 bases between. The chain's CDR3 is CASSLVAERNEKLFF. CDR3 DNA: TGTGCCAGCAGTTTGGTGGCAGAAAGAAATGAAAAACTGTTTTTT.

This clonotype was found many times. The V gene is TRBV24-1, the J gene TRBJ1-5; possibly TRBD1 for D (5 bases). The V end was cut by 5 bases, the J end by 4 bases, with 8 bases between. This CDR3 is built from 13 residues. The germline gives CDR1 KGHDR, CDR2 SFDVKD. CDR3 in DNA: TGTGCCACCAGTGCAGGGTTAAATCAGCCCCAGCATTTT. It codes for CATSAGLNQPQHF.

The J gene is TRBJ2-1, the V gene TRBV7-3; D remains unclear. CDR1 is SGHTA and CDR2 is FQGTGA in the germline V gene. The CDR3 consists of 15 residues. With 3 bases removed from V and 4 bases from J, the gap between germline ends came to 13 bases. CDR3 sequence: CASSLTVPPYNEQFF. The DNA of the CDR3 is TGTGCCAGCAGCTTGACTGTACCCCCGTACAATGAGCAGTTCTTC.

The chain joins TRBV4-2 to TRBJ1-4; D is ambiguous. The germline CDR1 and CDR2 sequences are LGHNA and YNFKEQ. The CDR3 sequence is 13 residues long. V lost 1 base and J 4 bases, leaving 4 bases between the germline ends. The CDR3 region is CASSQVLNEKLFF. The CDR3 DNA sequence: TGTGCCAGCAGCCAAGTCCTTAATGAAAAACTGTTTTTT.

This clonotype showed up many times. CDR3 in DNA: TGTGCCTGGAGTCAGGACAGGGGATATGGCTACACCTTC. Translation gives CAWSQDRGYGYTF. The chain uses TRBV30 and TRBJ1-2, with 9 positions matching TRBD1. V trimming: 2 bases; J trimming: 5 bases; junction bases outside the gene matches: 3. The germline V gene encodes CDR1 GTSNPN and CDR2 SVGIG (reference sequence). The CDR3 extends over 13 amino acids.

This clonotype appeared many times. The rearrangement uses TRBV5-6 and TRBJ2-4; D might be TRBD1 (6 bases). Per germline, CDR1 SGHDT and CDR2 YYEEEE. The germline V and J ends were trimmed by 4 bases and 0 bases, with 11 bases remaining between them. The CDR3 spans 15 residues. The CDR3 spells CASSRGTLAKNIQYF. CDR3 DNA sequence: TGTGCCAGCAGCCGTGGGACACTAGCCAAAAACATTCAGTACTTC.

A few counts support this clonotype. The chain couples TRBV4-2 to TRBJ2-6, with 7 bases that match TRBD1. The V gene's germline CDR1 is LGHNA and CDR2 YNFKEQ. The CDR3 consists of 16 residues. The junction had 4 bases not matched to a gene; V was cut back by 1 base and J by 4 bases. The DNA for the CDR3 is TGTGCCAGCAGCCAAGGTAGGGGGCCAGGGGCCAACGTCCTGACTTTC. It translates to CASSQGRGPGANVLTF.

This clonotype came up many times. The CDR3 protein is CASRGDRGLMGAFF. For the CDR3, the DNA is TGTGCCAGCAGGGGGGACAGGGGGCTAATGGGAGCTTTCTTT. The chain couples TRBV2 to TRBJ1-1; the match to TRBD1 covers 12 bases. Unmatched junction bases numbered 9, after V lost 6 bases and J lost 10 bases. Per germline, CDR1 SNHLY and CDR2 FYNNEI. The CDR3 contains 14 residues.

This clonotype was seen ten or more times. The chain combines TRBV2 with TRBJ1-3; D gene unclear. Trimming stripped 7 bases from V and 0 bases from J, with 10 bases between. Germline V gene lookup returns CDR1 SNHLY and CDR2 FYNNEI. This CDR3 region has 14 residues. The CDR3 region is CASNFGISGNTIYF. The CDR3 nucleotides read TGTGCCAGCAATTTTGGGATCTCTGGAAACACCATATATTTT.

This clonotype was seen many times. The V gene is TRBV6-1, the J gene TRBJ1-5, with D tentatively TRBD1 (6 bases). Germline values: CDR1 MNHNS, CDR2 SASEGT. Trimming shortened V by 5 bases and J by 0 bases, and 17 bases separated the two germline ends. The CDR3 has 17 residues. The CDR3 is CASSPRDTYYSNQPQHF. The DNA for the CDR3 is TGTGCCAGCAGTCCACGGGACACCTATTATAGCAATCAGCCCCAGCATTTT.

This clonotype occurred many times. This chain links TRBV10-3 with TRBJ2-1, with TRBD2 as a possible D gene (5 bases). Germline V gene sequence: CDR1 ENHRY, CDR2 SYGVKD. This CDR3 is 14 amino acids long. V dropped 10 bases and J dropped 5 bases, with 18 bases sitting between them. As DNA, the CDR3 is TGTGCCACACTTAGCCTGATCGGGGACAATGAGCAGTTCTTC. This sequence encodes CATLSLIGDNEQFF.

This clonotype was seen ten or more times. J is TRBJ1-2 and V is TRBV6-1; the match to TRBD1 covers 9 bases. V was clipped by 7 bases and J by 8 bases; unmatched bases: 8. The CDR3 runs 13 residues. The germline CDR1 and CDR2 sequences are MNHNS and SASEGT. The CDR3 sequence: CASTDTGGTGYTF. The CDR3 DNA reads as TGTGCCAGCACCGACACAGGGGGCACGGGCTACACCTTC.

This clonotype was observed a handful of times. This chain uses TRBV6-1 with TRBJ1-6, with 11 positions matching TRBD1. The CDR3 runs 17 residues. Germline CDR1 is MNHNS and CDR2 is SASEGT. Trimming took 5 bases from V and 9 from J; bases not matched to a gene: 12. Here the CDR3 DNA reads TGTGCCAGCAGTTCCCCAGATCCGGGACAGGGGGTTTCACCCCTCCACTTT. This codes for CASSSPDPGQGVSPLHF.

This clonotype was observed many times. The chain uses TRBV7-6 and TRBJ2-7; 12 bases match TRBD2. V lost 5 bases and J lost 4; bases outside the gene matches: 9. Germline CDR1 reads SGHVS; CDR2 reads FNYEAQ. This CDR3 has 16 residues. CDR3 coding DNA: TGTGCCAGCAGCCAACTGCCGACTAGCGGGAGTTACGAGCAGTACTTC. It codes for CASSQLPTSGSYEQYF.

This clonotype was recorded a few times. A junction end diverges from the germline sequence, so it may reflect a read error. CDR3: CASSLSVLRNGQFF. CDR3 sequence (DNA): TGTGCCAGCAGCTTAAGCGTACTACGAAATGGGCAGTTCTTC. The rearrangement joins TRBV7-3 to TRBJ2-1; no reliable D call. Germline loops: CDR1 SGHTA, CDR2 FQGTGA. The CDR3 contains 14 residues.

This clonotype came up many times. The chain recombines TRBV19 with TRBJ1-5; 9 bases match TRBD1. CDR1 and CDR2 (germline): LNHDA, SQIVND (reference sequence). The CDR3 is 15 amino acids. V gave up 3 bases and J gave up 6 bases; unmatched junction bases: 6. In DNA form, the CDR3 reads TGTGCCAGTAGTATCGGGACAGGGTGGTCTCAGCCCCAGCATTTT. It yields the protein CASSIGTGWSQPQHF.

Concerning this clonotype: This sequence may be a read error, since a much larger clone differs from it by one base. The chain combines TRBV12-3 or TRBV12-4 with TRBJ1-2; the D is unclear. The CDR3 runs to 12 residues. CDR3 coding DNA: TGTGCCAGCAGTCCAACAAGAAATGGCCACACCTTC. Amino acids: CASSPTRNGHTF.

This clonotype has at least ten counts. V usage is TRBV7-9 and J usage is TRBJ1-3; D is unresolved. V shed 1 base and J shed 1 base, with 8 bases lying between them. Germline-derived CDR1 and CDR2 are SEHNR and FQNEAQ (reference sequence). CDR3 length: 15 residues. The DNA of the CDR3 is TGTGCCAGCAGCTTAGTCGGCAGATCTGGAAACACCATATATTTT. Its protein product is CASSLVGRSGNTIYF.

Ten or more counts support this clonotype. This chain uses TRBV5-1 with TRBJ2-1; 7 nucleotides agree with TRBD1. The CDR3 has 16 residues. From germline, CDR1 is SGHRS and CDR2 YFSETQ. V gave up 0 bases and J gave up 5 bases; unmatched junction bases: 8. The CDR3 protein is CASSLGTDRVHNEQFF. DNA of the CDR3: TGCGCCAGCAGCTTGGGGACCGACAGGGTTCACAATGAGCAGTTCTTC.

This clonotype appeared a few times. The V and J genes are TRBV15 and TRBJ1-3; TRBD1 aligns across 7 bases. This CDR3 region has 14 residues. Trimming at V came to 3 bases and at J to 5 bases, leaving 4 bases not matched to a gene. Germline V gene data show CDR1 as LNHNV and CDR2 as YYDKDF (reference sequence). The CDR3 here is CATSSTGARNTIYF. As DNA, the CDR3 is TGTGCCACCAGCAGTACAGGGGCCAGAAACACCATATATTTT.

This clonotype came up many times. This chain connects TRBV5-4 to TRBJ2-5, with 9 bases matching TRBD2. V was clipped by 0 bases and J by 5 bases; unmatched bases: 8. The CDR3 has 16 residues. Germline V gene data show CDR1 as SGHNT and CDR2 as YYREEE (reference sequence). The DNA for the CDR3 is TGTGCCAGCAGCTTGGAGGGCGGGGGGGCTTCGGAGACCCAGTACTTC. Translation gives CASSLEGGGASETQYF.

This clonotype occurred a few times. The genes are TRBV15 and TRBJ1-4; 9 nucleotides line up with TRBD1. The V and J ends lost 3 bases and 8 bases, in that order; junction bases with no gene match: 10. This CDR3 is built from 16 residues. Germline values: CDR1 LNHNV, CDR2 YYDKDF (reference sequence). CDR3 region: CATSSHTGGSREKLFF. CDR3 bases: TGTGCCACCAGCAGCCACACAGGGGGCTCTAGGGAAAAACTGTTTTTT.